This record covers a single TCR beta chain. The entry originates in a study of shared clonotypes between healthy human individuals. The CDR3 contains 17 residues. Trimming cost V 2 bases and J 0 bases, with 16 bases left between them. Germline V CDR1 and CDR2: KGHSH, LQKENI. The assay was immunoSEQ multiplex PCR, and TCRdb's table has in-frame clones only and misses some. The top ten clones hold approximately 0.95% of a sample with about 1.1 million clones, about 80% of them seen once. The clonotype was recovered from a man between 18 and 29 years old in good health. Some clones in this sample may be carry-over from other donors' samples. V is TRBV18 and J is TRBJ1-2, with D uncertain. The sample comprised memory CD4+ T cells from PBMCs. The subset was: CD45RA-negative fraction. The CDR3 DNA sequence: TGTGCCAGCTCACCATCAGTTACTACACCATCTAACTATGGCTACACCTTC. It yields the protein CASSPSVTTPSNYGYTF.